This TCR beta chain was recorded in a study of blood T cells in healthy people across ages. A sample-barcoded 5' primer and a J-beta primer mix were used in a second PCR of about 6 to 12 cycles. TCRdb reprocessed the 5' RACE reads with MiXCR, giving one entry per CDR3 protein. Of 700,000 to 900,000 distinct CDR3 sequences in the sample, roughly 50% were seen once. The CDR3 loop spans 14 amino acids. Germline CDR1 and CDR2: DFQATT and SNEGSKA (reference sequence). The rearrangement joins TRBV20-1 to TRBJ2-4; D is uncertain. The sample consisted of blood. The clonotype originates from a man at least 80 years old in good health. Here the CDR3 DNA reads TGCAGCCGACGTTCAAAACTAGCCAAAAACATTCAGTACTTC. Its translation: CSRRSKLAKNIQYF.